The 13 T cell receptor beta chains below come from one sample, sequenced in a study of T cell responses to AZD1222 COVID-19 vaccine (dated by TCRdb to the early 2020s). The library was built by means of the immunoSEQ multiplex PCR assay. TCRdb's version of the immuneACCESS table is confined to in-frame rearrangements and falls short of the full clone set. An unresolved V gene accounts for under half of the shortfall where checked; the remainder is of unknown origin. In this sample the table shows 85,000 or so clones, about 89% of which occur a single time. The ten top clones hold roughly 12% of the sample. Per the publication, the time point label means: about 28 days (+/-7) after the second vaccine dose. The sample in question was peripheral blood, obtained 28 days after the second AZD1222 dose. The receptors here all came from an adult who received the AZD1222 COVID-19 vaccine.

There are a few counts of this clone. The chain uses TRBV30 and TRBJ1-3, with TRBD1 matching 10 bases. The CDR3 is made up of 14 amino acids. Germline-derived CDR1 and CDR2 are GTSNPN and SVGIG (reference sequence). Trimming removed 7 bases from V and 3 bases from J; junction bases left unmatched: 6. The CDR3 DNA sequence: TGTGCCTCGACAGGGGGCGCGGGTGGAAACACCATATATTTT. This translates into CASTGGAGGNTIYF.

The chain has TRBV5-1 and TRBJ1-3; D call uncertain. Looked up from germline, CDR1 is SGHRS and CDR2 is YFSETQ. This CDR3 region has 16 residues. V lost 3 bases and J 0 bases, leaving 13 bases between the germline ends. CDR3: CASSSLESSSGNTIYF. The CDR3 DNA reads as TGCGCCAGCAGCTCGCTGGAGTCGAGCTCTGGAAACACCATATATTTT.

This chain links TRBV6-6 with TRBJ2-2; 10 bases are shared with TRBD2. CDR1 MNHNY and CDR2 SVGAGI come from the germline V gene (reference sequence). The CDR3 is made up of 15 amino acids. Trimming at V came to 11 bases and at J to 2 bases, leaving 8 bases not matched to a gene. The CDR3 loop reads CALRTSGKNTGELFF. Here the CDR3 DNA reads TGTGCCCTCCGAACTAGCGGGAAAAACACCGGGGAGCTGTTTTTT.

About this clone itself: Its ends do not fully match the called genes, so a read error is possible. The chain carries TRBV7-7 and TRBJ1-5; D is uncertain. CDR1 is SSHAT, CDR2 FNYEAQ, per germline (reference sequence). The CDR3 has 16 residues. The CDR3 bases are TGTGCTAGCAGCTTATTTGGAGAGGAAAGCAATCAGCCCCAGCATTTT. As protein: CASSLFGEESNQPQHF.

This clone was observed once. V usage is TRBV9 and J usage is TRBJ2-1; no reliable D call. Germline CDR1 SGDLS, CDR2 YYNGEE. V was pared by 4 bases and J by 6 bases, with 23 bases between. The CDR3 consists of 17 residues. CDR3 in DNA: TGTGCCAGCAGCCTCACCCCAGTCAGCCCCGAATCCAATGAGCAGTTCTTC. Residues: CASSLTPVSPESNEQFF.

The genes are TRBV6-5 and TRBJ2-6; the match to TRBD2 covers 7 bases. The trim removed 7 bases at V and 2 bases at J, leaving 5 bases unmatched. The CDR3 runs to 15 residues. Looked up from germline, CDR1 is MNHEY and CDR2 is SVGAGI. CDR3 region: CASTDRGAGANVLTF. The CDR3 nucleotides are TGTGCCAGCACCGACCGGGGGGCTGGGGCCAACGTCCTGACTTTC.

The chain joins TRBV2 to TRBJ2-7; D is perhaps TRBD1 (5 bases). CDR1 is SNHLY and CDR2 is FYNNEI in the germline V gene. The CDR3 covers 11 residues. Trimming stripped 8 bases from V and 6 bases from J, with 11 bases between. The CDR3 DNA sequence: TGTGCCAGCCAGTTAACAGGCGAGCAGTACTTC. It translates to CASQLTGEQYF.

The V and J genes are TRBV6-2 or TRBV6-3 and TRBJ2-5; D unresolved. The CDR3 sequence is 14 residues long. Trimming took off 2 bases at V and 4 bases at J, with 11 bases between the two ends. Germline assignment: CDR1 MNHEY and CDR2 SVGEGT. The CDR3 region has the DNA TGTGCCAGCAGTTACCTAGGGTGGCGAGAGACCCAGTACTTC. Its protein product is CASSYLGWRETQYF.

The CDR3 coding sequence is TGTGCCAGCAGCTTAGGGGGGACTAGCGGGGCGGAAGAGACCCAGTACTTC. This translates into CASSLGGTSGAEETQYF. The rearrangement links TRBV7-9 to TRBJ2-5; 13 bases map to TRBD2. The CDR3 covers 17 residues. V was pared by 1 base and J by 3 bases, with 5 bases of the junction left unmatched. Germline V CDR1 and CDR2: SEHNR, FQNEAQ (reference sequence).

This sequence joins TRBV5-6 and TRBJ2-2; D not resolved. The V end lost 2 bases, the J end lost 0 bases, and 5 bases lay between the germline ends. Germline V gives CDR1 SGHDT, CDR2 YYEEEE. The CDR3 consists of 14 residues. The CDR3 sequence is CASSLRTNTGELFF. The CDR3 DNA is TGTGCCAGCAGCTTAAGGACGAACACCGGGGAGCTGTTTTTT.

The CDR3 region has the DNA TGCAGCGTTGAACCCGCACCATACACTGAAGCTTTCTTT. Translation gives CSVEPAPYTEAFF. The chain has TRBV29-1 and TRBJ1-1; D unclear. The CDR3 extends over 13 amino acids. Germline lookup yields CDR1 SQVTM and CDR2 ANQGSEA. Deletions cut 2 bases from V and 3 bases from J, with 10 bases between.

This clone was counted once. The gene calls are TRBV5-1 and TRBJ1-3; D is undetermined. Germline V gene data show CDR1 as SGHRS and CDR2 as YFSETQ. This CDR3 contains 14 residues. V lost 2 bases to trimming and J lost 3 bases, with 9 bases between them. In nucleotides, the CDR3 is TGCGCCAGCAGCTTTTCTGGAAATGGAAACACCATATATTTT. Its protein product is CASSFSGNGNTIYF.

This chain joins TRBV28 and TRBJ1-1; D unresolved. CDR1 is MDHEN and CDR2 is SYDVKM in the germline V gene. V was pared by 6 bases and J by 1 base, with 18 bases between. The CDR3 runs to 16 residues. The DNA of the CDR3 is TGTGCCAGCAGCTACCTCGGGGATGGAGGGAACACTGAAGCTTTCTTT. This translates into CASSYLGDGGNTEAFF.